This T cell receptor beta chain derives from a study of STAT3 mutations in large granular lymphocyte leukemia (dated by TCRdb to the late 2010s). Regarding the complete study: Canonical activating STAT3 mutations were detected in roughly half of the longitudinally sequenced T-LGLL patients. More than half of T-LGLL patients received one or more immunosuppressive therapy regimens, with hematologic response in roughly 40% of those treated. Serial deep sequencing of TCRbeta CDR3 and STAT3 was performed in patients with T-cell large granular lymphocyte leukemia to reconstruct clonal hierarchy and dynamics. From an initial cohort of hundreds of LGL patients, roughly 19 representative T-LGLL cases were chosen for longitudinal sequencing of TCRbeta and STAT3. As controls within the study, a couple of patients with natural killer LGL leukemia were also sequenced longitudinally. For each patient, sequencing was performed at an average of approximately 4 time points, with a range of 2 to 8 samplings. What the study reported, not specific to this receptor: Because codominant clonotypes persisted in some patients, a small but highly pathogenic clone may have been missed. All T-LGLL patients had at least one immunodominant TCRbeta clonotype, and roughly half had multiple immunodominant subclonotypes. Several patients had a dominant TCR clone burden greater than the STAT3 mutant burden, which suggests that the STAT3 mutation arose secondarily within a clone that had already expanded. TCR clonotype switching after therapy was observed in about 35% of the 18 patients, and all newly emerging clones were found to be STAT3 wild type. Because no samples were available when a clone first appeared, clonal expansion was inferred from samplings taken at other points. Variable intervals between samplings and differing treatment regimens complicated linking therapy response to changes in TCR clonal burden.

The cysteine opens and the phenylalanine closes a CDR3 of 11 amino acids. Only CDR3 DNA is held: 33 bases, read in frame from base 1. Reading the germline V gene gives CDR1 SGHRS and CDR2 YFSETQ. At the junction V is shortened by 7 bases and J by 12 bases; bases outside the gene matches: 10. Regarding this clone: Its antigen is currently not known. Base-call qualities are not available, and no considerably larger clone is one nucleotide away.

An Illumina MiSeq was used to sequence the TCRbeta libraries, yielding an average of around 40,000 productive templates per sample. Multiplex PCR amplification was used to generate TCRbeta CDR3 libraries with the immunoSEQ assay. In the authors' own workflow: Repertoire diversity was calculated as previously defined, and values close to 0 indicated extremely monoclonal samples. What TCRdb holds here is the immuneACCESS table cut down to in-frame rearrangements. Part of the clones is not present; checked against another copy, under half of the missing clones reflect an unresolved V gene, and the others are unexplained. Clone size and the V and J calls come from that table; the DNA yielded D and trimming. In all, the sample holds about 15,000 clones, and around nine tenths of those were seen once. 33% of the sample is held by the ten biggest clonotypes. DNA was extracted from blood mononuclear cells, with the same DNA used for both TCR and STAT3 sequencing.

This chain joins TRBV5-1 to TRBJ2-7, with TRBD1 matching 7 junction bases. The source of this sequence is a man aged 35-49 years with T-cell large granular lymphocyte leukemia. Some clones in this sample may be carry-over from other donors' samples. The age is the age at diagnosis. Sequencing was performed on peripheral blood mononuclear cells. CDR3 sequence: CASSGDRLRYF. The nucleotide sequence reads as follows: TGCGCCAGCTCTGGGGACAGACTGCGGTACTTC.